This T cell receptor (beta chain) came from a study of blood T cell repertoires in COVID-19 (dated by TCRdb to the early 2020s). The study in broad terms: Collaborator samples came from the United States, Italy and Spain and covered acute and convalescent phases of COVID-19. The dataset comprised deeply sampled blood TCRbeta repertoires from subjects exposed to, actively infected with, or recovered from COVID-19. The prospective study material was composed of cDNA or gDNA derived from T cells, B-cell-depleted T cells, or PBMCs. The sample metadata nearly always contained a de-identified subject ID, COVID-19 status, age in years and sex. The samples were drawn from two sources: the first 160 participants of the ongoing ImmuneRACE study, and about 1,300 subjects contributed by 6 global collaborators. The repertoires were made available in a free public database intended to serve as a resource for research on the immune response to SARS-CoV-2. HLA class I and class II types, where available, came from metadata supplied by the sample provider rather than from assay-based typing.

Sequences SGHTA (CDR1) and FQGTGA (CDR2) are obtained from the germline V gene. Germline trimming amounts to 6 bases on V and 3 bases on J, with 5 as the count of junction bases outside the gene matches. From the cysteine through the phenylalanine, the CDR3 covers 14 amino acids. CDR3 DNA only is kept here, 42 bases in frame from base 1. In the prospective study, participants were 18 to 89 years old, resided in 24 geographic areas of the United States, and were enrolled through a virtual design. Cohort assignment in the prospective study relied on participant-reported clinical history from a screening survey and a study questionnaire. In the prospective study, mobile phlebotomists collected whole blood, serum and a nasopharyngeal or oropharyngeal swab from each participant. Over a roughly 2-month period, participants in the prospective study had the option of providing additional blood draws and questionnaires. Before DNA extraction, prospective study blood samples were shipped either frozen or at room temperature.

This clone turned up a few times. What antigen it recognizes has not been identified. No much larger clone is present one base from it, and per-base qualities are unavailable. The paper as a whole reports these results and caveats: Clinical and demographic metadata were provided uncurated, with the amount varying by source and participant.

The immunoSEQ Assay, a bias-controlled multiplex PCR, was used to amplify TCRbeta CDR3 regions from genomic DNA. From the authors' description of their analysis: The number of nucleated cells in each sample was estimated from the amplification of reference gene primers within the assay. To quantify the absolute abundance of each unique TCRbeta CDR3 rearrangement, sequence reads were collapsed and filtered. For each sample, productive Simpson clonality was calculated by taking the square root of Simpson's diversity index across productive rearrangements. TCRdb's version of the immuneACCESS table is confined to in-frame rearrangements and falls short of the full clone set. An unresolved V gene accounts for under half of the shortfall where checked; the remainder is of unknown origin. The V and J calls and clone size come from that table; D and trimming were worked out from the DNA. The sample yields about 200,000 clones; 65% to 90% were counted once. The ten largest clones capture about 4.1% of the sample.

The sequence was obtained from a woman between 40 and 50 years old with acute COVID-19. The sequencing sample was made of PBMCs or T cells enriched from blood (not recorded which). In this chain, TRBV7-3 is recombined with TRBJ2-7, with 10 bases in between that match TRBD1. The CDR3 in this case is CASSEGTGDYEQYF. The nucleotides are TGTGCCAGCAGTGAGGGGACAGGGGACTACGAGCAGTACTTC.